These 30 T cell receptor beta chains came from one sample sequenced in a study of T-cell memory formation after mild COVID-19. TCRdb re-called the 5' RACE reads through MiXCR, storing one row per CDR3 protein. The sample records hundreds of thousands of distinct CDR3 sequences, roughly 15% being singletons. Source material: PBMCs or a T cell subset sorted from them (not recorded which). The receptors originated from a man between 18 and 29 years old who had mild COVID-19 (a few samples of this study predate the infection). Cell type and time point are not known.

V and J are TRBV4-2 and TRBJ1-2; D is perhaps TRBD1 (6 bases). Germline CDR1 and CDR2: LGHNA and YNFKEQ. V lost 1 base to trimming and J lost 5 bases, with 11 bases between them. This CDR3 is built from 14 residues. The CDR3: CASSQGQGKYGYTF. The CDR3 nucleotides read TGTGCCAGCAGCCAAGGCCAGGGGAAATATGGCTACACCTTC.

This clonotype was counted ten times or more. This chain joins TRBV7-2 and TRBJ2-7; D call uncertain. V was shortened by 5 bases and J by 4 bases, with 6 bases between the two germline ends. This CDR3 has 11 residues. The germline V gene encodes CDR1 SGHTA and CDR2 FQGNSA. The CDR3 sequence is CASSPQYEQYF. CDR3 in DNA: TGTGCCAGCAGCCCACAGTACGAGCAGTACTTC. Together with reference TRBV7-2 and TRBJ2-7, the CDR3 gives the full variable domain: GAGVSQSPSNKVTEKGKDVELRCDPISGHTALYWYRQSLGQGLEFLIYFQGNSAPDKSGLPSDRFSAERTGGSVSTLTIQRTQQEDSAVYLCASSPQYEQYFGPGTRLTVT.

The CDR3 here is CASSVYGGSVPNEQFF. CDR3 coding DNA: TGTGCCAGCAGCGTCTACGGGGGTAGCGTCCCCAATGAGCAGTTCTTC. The chain couples TRBV9 to TRBJ2-1, with a weak D call TRBD2 (6 bases). With 2 bases removed from V and 6 bases from J, the gap between germline ends came to 18 bases. Per germline, CDR1 SGDLS and CDR2 YYNGEE. The CDR3 has 16 residues.

The chain employs TRBV14 and TRBJ2-1; D is possibly TRBD1 or TRBD2 (5 bases each). The germline gives CDR1 SGHDN, CDR2 FVKESK. This CDR3 has 16 residues. V was cut by 0 bases and J by 4 bases, with 13 bases left in between. CDR3 protein: CASSQDRGRYYNEQFF. CDR3 nucleotides: TGTGCCAGCAGCCAAGATCGGGGACGGTATTACAATGAGCAGTTCTTC.

The chain links TRBV15 to TRBJ2-5; weak D call: TRBD2 (6 bases). The CDR3 has 17 amino acids. Deletions cut 1 base from V and 4 bases from J, with 19 bases between. Germline values: CDR1 LNHNV, CDR2 YYDKDF (reference sequence). CDR3 region: CATSRVMEGPERETQYF. CDR3 nucleotides: TGTGCCACCAGCAGAGTAATGGAGGGCCCAGAGCGAGAGACCCAGTACTTC.

This clonotype occurred a few times. The DNA of the CDR3 is TGTGCCAGCAGCCGAATTTACAGGAACGGTTCACCCCTCCACTTT. Translating it yields CASSRIYRNGSPLHF. V is TRBV28 and J is TRBJ1-6; the D gene is possibly TRBD1 (5 bases). Trimming shortened V by 6 bases and J by 9 bases, and 18 bases separated the two germline ends. CDR3 length equals 15 residues. Germline V lookup: CDR1 MDHEN, CDR2 SYDVKM.

This chain uses TRBV6-5 with TRBJ2-7; D is possibly TRBD1 (6 bases). Germline assignment: CDR1 MNHEY and CDR2 SVGAGI. V lost 0 bases, J lost 6 bases, and 9 bases lay in between. This CDR3 has 13 residues. The CDR3 nucleotides are TGTGCCAGCAGTTACTCGACCAGGGGCGAGCAGTACGTC. Protein product: CASSYSTRGEQYV.

The chain couples TRBV5-1 to TRBJ1-1, with D maybe TRBD1 (5 bases). Germline values: CDR1 SGHRS, CDR2 YFSETQ. The CDR3 has 16 residues. The V end lost 1 base, the J end lost 0 bases, and 13 bases lay between the germline ends. The DNA of the CDR3 is TGCGCCAGCAGCTTGAATCCCGGGGGGTTGAACACTGAAGCTTTCTTT. Translated: CASSLNPGGLNTEAFF.

The chain has TRBV28 and TRBJ1-5, with D possibly being TRBD1 (5 bases). Trimming stripped 4 bases from V and 11 bases from J, with 12 bases between. The CDR3 has 12 amino acids. CDR1 and CDR2 (germline): MDHEN, SYDVKM. The CDR3 nucleotides are TGTGCCAGCAGTTCCCCGACAGCAACCCAGCATTTT. Its protein product is CASSSPTATQHF.

The table lists this clonotype with a few counts. V usage is TRBV5-4 and J usage is TRBJ2-7, with a tentative D call TRBD2 (6 bases). This CDR3 is 12 amino acids long. V shed 3 bases and J shed 4 bases, with 8 bases lying between them. CDR1 is SGHNT and CDR2 is YYREEE in the germline V gene (reference sequence). The CDR3 nucleotides read TGTGCCAGCAGCTCGGAGGGGTACGAGCAGTACGTC. Translating it yields CASSSEGYEQYV.

This clonotype was detected a few times. The V gene is TRBV7-2, the J gene TRBJ2-6; D uncertain. The CDR3 consists of 18 residues. Germline V gene data show CDR1 as SGHTA and CDR2 as FQGNSA. Trimming cost V 6 bases and J 0 bases, with 18 bases left between them. The CDR3 is CASSFLGLGGSGANVLTF. Written as DNA, the CDR3 is TGTGCCAGCAGTTTTCTGGGGTTAGGTGGCTCTGGGGCCAACGTCCTGACTTTC.

V and J are TRBV11-2 and TRBJ2-2, with 10 bases identical to TRBD1. V was clipped by 5 bases and J by 3 bases; unmatched bases: 9. The CDR3 is 17 residues long. The V gene's germline CDR1 is SGHAT and CDR2 FQNNGV. The CDR3 nucleotides read TGTGCCAGCAGCCCGTTGGGGGACAGGGGTTACACCGGGGAGCTGTTTTTT. The encoded protein is CASSPLGDRGYTGELFF.

This clonotype appeared a few times. An end of the junction differs from the germline gene, which may be a read error. CDR3 loop: CASSLDRGGPETQYF. The CDR3 DNA sequence: TGTGCTAGCAGCTTGGACAGGGGAGGCCCAGAGACCCAGTACTTC. This chain uses TRBV7-7 with TRBJ2-5; 9 nucleotides align to TRBD1. The CDR3 loop spans 15 amino acids. The germline CDR1 and CDR2 sequences are SSHAT and FNYEAQ (reference sequence).

This clonotype was detected many times. The rearrangement uses TRBV2 and TRBJ2-7, with 8 bases fitting TRBD1. Germline values: CDR1 SNHLY, CDR2 FYNNEI. The CDR3 runs 12 residues. Trimming at V came to 0 bases and at J to 11 bases, leaving 3 bases not matched to a gene. The CDR3 DNA is TGTGCCAGCAGTGAAGCCCAGGGGGCAGAGTACTTC. Encoded protein: CASSEAQGAEYF.

The chain is built from TRBV24-1 and TRBJ2-3; D remains ambiguous. The CDR3 extends over 12 amino acids. Germline values: CDR1 KGHDR, CDR2 SFDVKD. Trimming cost V 7 bases and J 2 bases, with 6 bases left between them. The CDR3 nucleotides are TGTGCCACCAGCGACTCCACAGATACGCAGTATTTT. Its translation: CATSDSTDTQYF.

This clonotype was recorded many times. The chain joins TRBV5-1 to TRBJ2-5; maybe TRBD1 (6 bases). The CDR3 consists of 15 residues. With 5 bases removed from V and 3 bases from J, the gap between germline ends came to 17 bases. Germline V gene data show CDR1 as SGHRS and CDR2 as YFSETQ. The CDR3 protein is CASSTGTRPEETQYF. The CDR3 DNA follows: TGCGCCAGCAGTACCGGGACACGACCGGAAGAGACCCAGTACTTC.

The chain joins TRBV11-2 to TRBJ2-3; tentative D call: TRBD2 (5 bases). Trimming cost V 4 bases and J 1 base, with 15 bases left between them. Germline V gene sequence: CDR1 SGHAT, CDR2 FQNNGV. This CDR3 region has 16 residues. The CDR3 is CASSSPSEVGTDTQYF. The CDR3 coding sequence is TGTGCCAGCAGCTCGCCATCGGAGGTAGGCACAGATACGCAGTATTTT.

V and J are TRBV6-2 or TRBV6-3 and TRBJ1-5; D gene ambiguous. This CDR3 is 18 amino acids long. Germline CDR1 MNHEY, CDR2 SVGEGT. The germline V and J ends were trimmed by 0 bases and 2 bases, with 17 bases remaining between them. The CDR3 DNA sequence: TGTGCCAGCAGTTACTCTCCTTGGAAGTTCGTAGGCAATCAGCCCCAGCATTTT. Residues: CASSYSPWKFVGNQPQHF.

This clonotype has just a few counts. This chain's CDR3 is CASSADSISYEQYF. CDR3 DNA: TGCGCCAGCAGCGCAGACAGTATTTCATACGAGCAGTACTTC. The J gene is TRBJ2-7, the V gene TRBV5-1; D is possibly TRBD1 (5 bases). Germline V gene data show CDR1 as SGHRS and CDR2 as YFSETQ. Trimming removed 4 bases at V and 4 bases at J, with 15 bases between. The CDR3 contains 14 residues.

Here the CDR3 DNA reads TGTGCCAGCAGCCAAGACGGGGGGCCCTTCACTGAAGCTTTCTTT. Its translation: CASSQDGGPFTEAFF. The rearrangement links TRBV14 to TRBJ1-1, with a weak D call TRBD1 (6 bases). Germline CDR1 is SGHDN and CDR2 is FVKESK. The CDR3 is 15 amino acids. Trimming took off 0 bases at V and 4 bases at J, with 12 bases between the two ends.

This clonotype was recorded at least ten times. This chain uses TRBV29-1 with TRBJ2-1; 8 positions match TRBD1. CDR3 length: 15 amino acids. The V and J ends lost 6 bases and 3 bases, in that order; junction bases with no gene match: 10. Germline CDR1 is SQVTM and CDR2 is ANQGSEA. CDR3 loop: CSVPTRTGIYNEQFF. CDR3 nucleotide sequence: TGCAGCGTCCCCACCAGGACAGGGATCTACAATGAGCAGTTCTTC.

The chain is built from TRBV27 and TRBJ2-7; TRBD2 might be the D (6 bases). Trimming pared 5 bases from V and 0 bases from J, leaving 14 bases between. Germline V gives CDR1 MNHEY, CDR2 SMNVEV (reference sequence). This CDR3 contains 15 residues. The CDR3 reads CASSPFRTNSYEQYF. For the CDR3, the DNA is TGTGCCAGCAGTCCCTTCCGGACTAACTCCTACGAGCAGTACTTC.

The CDR3 spells CASSPPSADYGYTF. The DNA of the CDR3 is TGTGCCAGCTCACCACCGTCCGCAGACTATGGCTACACCTTC. The chain has TRBV18 and TRBJ1-2; D is unclear. V lost 0 bases to trimming and J lost 3 bases, with 8 bases between them. Germline-derived CDR1 and CDR2 are KGHSH and LQKENI. The length of the CDR3 is 14 residues.

The sample holds many counts of this clonotype. This chain joins TRBV7-9 and TRBJ2-1; D not certain. The CDR3 is made up of 16 amino acids. The germline V and J ends were trimmed by 2 bases and 0 bases, with 11 bases remaining between them. Looked up from germline, CDR1 is SEHNR and CDR2 is FQNEAQ (reference sequence). The CDR3: CASSLTVQSSYNEQFF. CDR3 DNA sequence: TGTGCCAGCAGCTTAACCGTCCAAAGCTCCTACAATGAGCAGTTCTTC. The full variable domain, in which reference TRBV7-9 and TRBJ2-1 provide the parts outside the CDR3, is DTGVSQNPRHKITKRGQNVTFRCDPISEHNRLYWYRQTLGQGPEFLTYFQNEAQLEKSRLLSDRFSAERPKGSFSTLEIQRTEQGDSAMYLCASSLTVQSSYNEQFFGPGTRLTVL.

The V call is TRBV7-9, the J call TRBJ2-7, with D unresolved. The length of the CDR3 is 12 residues. Between the trimmed V and J ends, which lost 5 bases and 5 bases, there was a span of 10 bases. Germline V lookup: CDR1 SEHNR, CDR2 FQNEAQ (reference sequence). CDR3 amino acids: CASSVGSDEQYV. The CDR3 nucleotides are TGTGCCAGCAGCGTGGGCAGCGACGAGCAGTACGTC.

This chain connects TRBV12-3 or TRBV12-4 to TRBJ2-1; D might be TRBD1 (6 bases). The CDR3 extends over 14 amino acids. V lost 3 bases and J lost 6, with 12 bases in between. CDR3 in DNA: TGTGCCAGCAGTTTCGTACAGGGTTTCAATGAGCAGTTCTTC. This codes for CASSFVQGFNEQFF.

This clonotype was observed a few times. V and J are TRBV11-2 and TRBJ2-7; TRBD2 aligns across 8 bases. This CDR3 spans 15 amino acids. With 0 bases clipped from V and 2 bases from J, the junction kept 3 bases outside the gene matches. CDR1 SGHAT and CDR2 FQNNGV come from the germline V gene. The CDR3 coding sequence is TGTGCCAGCAGCTTAGACCCGGGGGGGCCCTACGAGCAGTACTTC. As protein: CASSLDPGGPYEQYF.

The chain uses TRBV4-3 and TRBJ2-2; D is uncertain. The germline CDR1 and CDR2 sequences are LGHNA and YSLEER. Between the trimmed V and J ends, which lost 0 bases and 2 bases, there was a span of 7 bases. The CDR3 loop spans 15 amino acids. This CDR3 reads CASSQEGHNTGELFF. The CDR3 DNA is TGCGCCAGCAGCCAAGAAGGGCACAACACCGGGGAGCTGTTTTTT.

The chain is built from TRBV12-3 or TRBV12-4 and TRBJ2-5; possibly TRBD1 or TRBD2 for D (5 bases each). The germline V and J ends were trimmed by 6 bases and 4 bases, with 6 bases remaining between them. This CDR3 is built from 11 residues. CDR3 nucleotides: TGTGCCAGCAGCGGGGCAGAGACCCAGTACTTC. Its protein product is CASSGAETQYF.

The V gene is TRBV6-5, the J gene TRBJ2-7, with D possibly being TRBD1 (6 bases). Germline values: CDR1 MNHEY, CDR2 SVGAGI. The CDR3 consists of 15 residues. V was shortened by 10 bases and J by 4 bases, with 23 bases between the two germline ends. CDR3 sequence: CATGPLLTGMYEQYF. CDR3 bases: TGTGCCACCGGCCCCCTCTTGACAGGCATGTACGAGCAGTACTTC.